This section outlines one T cell receptor (beta chain) sequence together with its context. Antigen unknown. This record belongs to a study of cytomegalovirus exposure and HLA in healthy donors. General study points: An analysis that came later showed most CMV-associated TCR beta chains appearing HLA-restricted. What a later analysis showed was that several of the most significant clusters appeared linked to common viral pathogens.

The PCR had 60 Vbeta and 13 Jbeta primers. Clones were read by immunoSEQ multiplex PCR, and TCRdb kept only the in-frame ones, dropping some. The sample lists 150,000 to 200,000 clones; 81% were seen once. CDR1 MNHEY and CDR2 SVGAGI come from the germline V gene. The length of the CDR3 is 16 residues. V was cut by 0 bases and J by 4 bases, with 12 bases left in between. The clonotype originates from a woman aged 18-29 years in good health and CMV-seropositive. The sequenced material came from PBMCs. The chain uses TRBV6-5 and TRBJ2-2, with D possibly being TRBD2 (5 bases). The CDR3 nucleotides read TGTGCCAGCAGTTACTCGCGCATGGCGGGCACCGGGGAGCTGTTTTTT. Translation gives CASSYSRMAGTGELFF.